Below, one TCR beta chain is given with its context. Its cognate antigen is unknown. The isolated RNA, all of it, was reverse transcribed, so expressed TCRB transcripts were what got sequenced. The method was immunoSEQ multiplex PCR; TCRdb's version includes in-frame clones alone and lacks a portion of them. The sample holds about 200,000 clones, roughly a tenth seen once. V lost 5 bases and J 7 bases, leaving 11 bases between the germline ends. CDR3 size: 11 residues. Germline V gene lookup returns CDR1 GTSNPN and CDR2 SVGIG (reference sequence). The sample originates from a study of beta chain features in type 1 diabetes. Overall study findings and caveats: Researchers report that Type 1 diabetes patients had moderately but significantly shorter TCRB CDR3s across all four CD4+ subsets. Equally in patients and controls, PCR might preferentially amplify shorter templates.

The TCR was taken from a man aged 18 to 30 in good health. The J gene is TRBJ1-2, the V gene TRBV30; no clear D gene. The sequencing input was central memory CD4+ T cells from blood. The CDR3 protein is CAWERPFGYTF. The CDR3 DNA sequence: TGTGCCTGGGAGAGACCATTTGGCTACACCTTC.